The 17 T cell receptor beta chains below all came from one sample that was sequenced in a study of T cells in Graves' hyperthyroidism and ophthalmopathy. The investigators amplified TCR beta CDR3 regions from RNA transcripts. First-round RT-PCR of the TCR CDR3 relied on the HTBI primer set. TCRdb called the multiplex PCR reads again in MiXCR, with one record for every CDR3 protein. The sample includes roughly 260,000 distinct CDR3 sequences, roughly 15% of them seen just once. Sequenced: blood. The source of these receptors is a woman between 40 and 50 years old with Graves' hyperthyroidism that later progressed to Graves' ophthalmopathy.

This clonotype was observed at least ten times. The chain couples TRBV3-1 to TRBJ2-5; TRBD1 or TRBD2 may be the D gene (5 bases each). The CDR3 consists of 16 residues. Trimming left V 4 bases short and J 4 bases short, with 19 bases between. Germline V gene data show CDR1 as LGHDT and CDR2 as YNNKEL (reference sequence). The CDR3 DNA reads TGTGCCAGCAGCCGTCGGGGTCAAGGGGTTAGAGAGACCCAGTACTTC. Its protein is CASSRRGQGVRETQYF.

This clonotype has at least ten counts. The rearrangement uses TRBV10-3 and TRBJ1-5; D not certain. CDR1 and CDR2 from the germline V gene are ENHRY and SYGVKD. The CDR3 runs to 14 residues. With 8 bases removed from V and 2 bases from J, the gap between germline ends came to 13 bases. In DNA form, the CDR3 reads TGTGCCATCCGGGAGGGTGGGGGCAATCAGCCCCAGCATTTT. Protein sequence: CAIREGGGNQPQHF.

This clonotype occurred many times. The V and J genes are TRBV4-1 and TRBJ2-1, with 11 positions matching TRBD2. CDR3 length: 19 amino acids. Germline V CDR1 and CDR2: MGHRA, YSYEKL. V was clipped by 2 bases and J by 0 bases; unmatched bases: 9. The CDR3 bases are TGCGCCAGCAGCCAACCGGGACTAGCGGACCCGAGCTCCTACAATGAGCAGTTCTTC. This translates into CASSQPGLADPSSYNEQFF.

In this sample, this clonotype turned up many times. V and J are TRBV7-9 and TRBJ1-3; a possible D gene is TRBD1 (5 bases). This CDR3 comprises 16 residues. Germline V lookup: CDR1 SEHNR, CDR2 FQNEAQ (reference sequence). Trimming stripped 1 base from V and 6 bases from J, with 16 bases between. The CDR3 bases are TGTGCCAGCAGCTTAGAACGTCGGCAGGGAGTAAACACCATATATTTT. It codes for CASSLERRQGVNTIYF.

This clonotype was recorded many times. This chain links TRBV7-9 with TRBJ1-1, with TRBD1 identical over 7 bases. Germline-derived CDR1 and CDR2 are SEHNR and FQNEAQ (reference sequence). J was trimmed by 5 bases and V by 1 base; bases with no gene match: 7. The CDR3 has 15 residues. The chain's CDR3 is CASSLGLAGGTEAFF. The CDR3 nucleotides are TGTGCCAGCAGCTTAGGGTTAGCAGGGGGAACTGAAGCTTTCTTT.

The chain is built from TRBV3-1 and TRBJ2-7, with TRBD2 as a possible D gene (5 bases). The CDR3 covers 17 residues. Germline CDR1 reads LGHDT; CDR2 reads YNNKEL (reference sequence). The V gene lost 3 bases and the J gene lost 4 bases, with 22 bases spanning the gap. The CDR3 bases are TGTGCCAGCAGCCACGGGCAGGTAGGAGGCTTTGGGTACGAGCAGTACTTC. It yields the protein CASSHGQVGGFGYEQYF.

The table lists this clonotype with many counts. The CDR3: CSARPSGRVRSYEQYF. The CDR3 DNA reads TGCAGTGCTAGGCCTAGCGGGAGGGTAAGGTCCTACGAGCAGTACTTC. The gene calls are TRBV20-1 and TRBJ2-7; 12 nucleotides align to TRBD2. The CDR3 loop spans 16 amino acids. The V gene end was trimmed by 3 bases and the J gene end by 1 base; junction bases not matched to a gene: 7. From germline, CDR1 is DFQATT and CDR2 SNEGSKA (reference sequence).

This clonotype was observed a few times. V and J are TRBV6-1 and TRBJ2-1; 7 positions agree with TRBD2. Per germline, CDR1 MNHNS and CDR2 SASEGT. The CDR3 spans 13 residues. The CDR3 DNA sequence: TGTGCTCGAGCGGGGATCTCCTACAATGAGCAGTTCTTC. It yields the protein CARAGISYNEQFF.

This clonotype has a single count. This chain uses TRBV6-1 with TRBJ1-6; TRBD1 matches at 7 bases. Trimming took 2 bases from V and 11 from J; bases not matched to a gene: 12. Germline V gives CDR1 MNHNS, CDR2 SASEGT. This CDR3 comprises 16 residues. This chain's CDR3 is CASSEKGQGVPTPLHF. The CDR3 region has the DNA TGTGCCAGCAGTGAAAAGGGGCAGGGGGTCCCTACACCCCTCCACTTT.

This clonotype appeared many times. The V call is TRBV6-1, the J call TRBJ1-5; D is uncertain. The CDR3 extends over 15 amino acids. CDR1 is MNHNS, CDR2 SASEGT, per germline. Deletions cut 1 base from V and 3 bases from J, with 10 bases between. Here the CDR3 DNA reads TGTGCCAGCAGTGAAGAAGACGGATACAATCAGCCCCAGCATTTT. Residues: CASSEEDGYNQPQHF.

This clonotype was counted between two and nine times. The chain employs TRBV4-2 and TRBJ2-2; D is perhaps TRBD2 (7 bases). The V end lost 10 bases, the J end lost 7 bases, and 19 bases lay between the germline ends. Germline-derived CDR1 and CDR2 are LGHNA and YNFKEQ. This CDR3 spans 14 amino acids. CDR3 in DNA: TGTGCCACCCACGAAGGGGGGGGGGTCGGGGAGCTGTTTTTT. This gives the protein CATHEGGGVGELFF.

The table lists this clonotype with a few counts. The DNA of the CDR3 is TGTGCCAGCTCACCACCGTTCGCGGCTAGGGATTCCCAAGAGACCCAGTACTTC. It specifies CASSPPFAARDSQETQYF. The rearrangement uses TRBV18 and TRBJ2-5; D is unresolved. V was shortened by 0 bases and J by 1 base, with 18 bases between the two germline ends. Per germline, CDR1 KGHSH and CDR2 LQKENI. The CDR3 loop spans 18 amino acids.

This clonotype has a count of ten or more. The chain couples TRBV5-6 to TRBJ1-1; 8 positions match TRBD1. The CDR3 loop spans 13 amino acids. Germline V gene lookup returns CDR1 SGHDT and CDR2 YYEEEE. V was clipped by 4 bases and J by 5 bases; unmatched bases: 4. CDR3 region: CASSTGGRTEAFF. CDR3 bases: TGTGCCAGCAGCACAGGGGGTAGGACTGAAGCTTTCTTT.

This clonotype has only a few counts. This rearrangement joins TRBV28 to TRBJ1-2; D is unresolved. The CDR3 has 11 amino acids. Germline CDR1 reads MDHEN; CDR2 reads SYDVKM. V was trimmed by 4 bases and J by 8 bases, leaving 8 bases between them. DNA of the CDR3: TGTGCCAGCAGTTCCCACTTCGGCTACACCTTC. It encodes CASSSHFGYTF.

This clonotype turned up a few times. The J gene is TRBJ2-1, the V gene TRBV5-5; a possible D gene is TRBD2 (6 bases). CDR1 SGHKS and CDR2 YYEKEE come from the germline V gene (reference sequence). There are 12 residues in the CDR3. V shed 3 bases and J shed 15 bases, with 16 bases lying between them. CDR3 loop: CASSSWGDRLFF. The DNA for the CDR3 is TGTGCCAGCAGCTCATGGGGGGACCGGCTGTTCTTC.

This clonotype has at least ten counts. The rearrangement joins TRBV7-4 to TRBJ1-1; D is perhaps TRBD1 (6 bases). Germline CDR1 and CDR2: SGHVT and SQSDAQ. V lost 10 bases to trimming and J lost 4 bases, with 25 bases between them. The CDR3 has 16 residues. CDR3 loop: CATDRKRGARGTEAFF. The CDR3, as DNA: TGTGCCACAGACCGAAAGCGGGGGGCGAGGGGCACTGAAGCTTTCTTT.

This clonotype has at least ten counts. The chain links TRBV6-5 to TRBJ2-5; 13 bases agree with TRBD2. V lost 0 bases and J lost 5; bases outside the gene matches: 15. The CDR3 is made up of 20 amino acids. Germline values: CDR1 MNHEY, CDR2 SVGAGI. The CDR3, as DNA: TGTGCCAGCAGTTACTCGTCAGGACTAGCGGGAGTCGTCTCGGGGGAGACCCAGTACTTC. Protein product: CASSYSSGLAGVVSGETQYF.